A single sample gave rise to the 10 T cell receptor beta chains below, sequenced in a study of blood T cell repertoires in COVID-19. Sequencing used immunoSEQ multiplex PCR; TCRdb keeps in-frame clones, though not all of them. Among 150,000 to 250,000 clones listed, roughly 84% were seen once. Input material: PBMCs or T cells enriched from blood (not recorded which). Receptors originate from a man aged 35 to 55 who had recovered from COVID-19.

The V and J genes are TRBV5-1 and TRBJ2-7, with 9 bases that match TRBD1. CDR3 length: 17 residues. Losses at the gene ends were 4 bases for V and 6 bases for J; bases not matched to a gene: 17. Per the germline V gene, CDR1 is SGHRS and CDR2 is YFSETQ. The CDR3 here is CASSLGQGSSQLSEQYF. The CDR3 DNA is TGCGCCAGCAGCCTAGGACAGGGGTCGTCACAGCTTTCCGAGCAGTACTTC.

The genes are TRBV29-1 and TRBJ2-1; 9 nucleotides match TRBD1. Looked up from germline, CDR1 is SQVTM and CDR2 is ANQGSEA. The junction had 9 bases not matched to a gene; V was cut back by 6 bases and J by 6 bases. The CDR3 runs 14 residues. The CDR3 nucleotides read TGCAGCGTAGCCGCCGGGACAGGGCTCAATGAGCAGTTCTTC. Translating gives CSVAAGTGLNEQFF.

This chain joins TRBV6-5 and TRBJ2-1; a weak D match, TRBD2 (5 bases). There are 12 residues in the CDR3. V lost 9 bases and J 8 bases, leaving 14 bases between the germline ends. CDR1 is MNHEY and CDR2 is SVGAGI in the germline V gene. The chain's CDR3 is CASIGGGHEQFF. CDR3 bases: TGTGCCAGTATCGGAGGTGGGCATGAGCAGTTCTTC.

The chain employs TRBV5-1 and TRBJ1-1; D gene unclear. The V end lost 4 bases, the J end lost 8 bases, and 24 bases lay between the germline ends. The CDR3 has 16 amino acids. CDR1 and CDR2 from the germline V gene are SGHRS and YFSETQ. This CDR3 reads CASSPWTVSGSAEAFF. The CDR3 nucleotides are TGCGCCAGCAGCCCCTGGACTGTTTCAGGTTCCGCCGAAGCTTTCTTT.

The gene calls are TRBV19 and TRBJ1-4; TRBD1 aligns across 7 bases. V was pared by 7 bases and J by 7 bases, with 9 bases of the junction left unmatched. The CDR3 consists of 14 residues. Germline CDR1 reads LNHDA; CDR2 reads SQIVND (reference sequence). The CDR3, as DNA: TGTGCCAGTACCGACAGGGCAGGAGGTGAAAAACTGTTTTTT. It encodes CASTDRAGGEKLFF.

The chain couples TRBV5-1 to TRBJ2-5, with TRBD2 matching over 7 bases. CDR3 length equals 15 residues. V was clipped by 1 base and J by 0 bases; unmatched bases: 3. Germline V gene sequence: CDR1 SGHRS, CDR2 YFSETQ. CDR3 sequence (DNA): TGCGCCAGCAGCTTGCGGGGGGTCTACCAAGAGACCCAGTACTTC. Translating it yields CASSLRGVYQETQYF.

V is TRBV5-4 and J is TRBJ2-7; D possibly corresponds to TRBD1 (7 bases). Deletions cut 5 bases from V and 3 bases from J, with 12 bases between. This CDR3 is 13 amino acids long. Germline V gives CDR1 SGHNT, CDR2 YYREEE (reference sequence). Here the CDR3 DNA reads TGTGCCAGCAGACGCGGGACAGTCTACGAGCAGTACTTC. It specifies CASRRGTVYEQYF.

The chain links TRBV19 to TRBJ1-2; TRBD1 matches at 8 bases. This CDR3 comprises 13 residues. With 9 bases clipped from V and 5 bases from J, the junction kept 8 bases outside the gene matches. Germline V gives CDR1 LNHDA, CDR2 SQIVND (reference sequence). The CDR3 here is CASQQGDGYGYTF. The CDR3 region has the DNA TGTGCCAGCCAACAGGGGGACGGGTATGGCTACACCTTC.

The chain recombines TRBV28 with TRBJ2-5; 7 bases agree with TRBD1. V lost 4 bases, J lost 4 bases, and 9 bases stayed unmatched. This CDR3 contains 15 residues. Germline CDR1 reads MDHEN; CDR2 reads SYDVKM. The CDR3 DNA sequence: TGTGCCAGCAGTTGGAGACAGGGAGCCACAGAGACCCAGTACTTC. Protein product: CASSWRQGATETQYF.

The chain's CDR3 is CASSLLAGGQEQYF. The CDR3 coding sequence is TGTGCCAGCAGCTTACTAGCGGGGGGGCAGGAGCAGTACTTC. The chain carries TRBV7-8 and TRBJ2-7; 12 bases line up with TRBD2. CDR3 length: 14 amino acids. The V gene's germline CDR1 is SGHVS and CDR2 FQNEAQ. The junction had 3 bases not matched to a gene; V was cut back by 2 bases and J by 7 bases.